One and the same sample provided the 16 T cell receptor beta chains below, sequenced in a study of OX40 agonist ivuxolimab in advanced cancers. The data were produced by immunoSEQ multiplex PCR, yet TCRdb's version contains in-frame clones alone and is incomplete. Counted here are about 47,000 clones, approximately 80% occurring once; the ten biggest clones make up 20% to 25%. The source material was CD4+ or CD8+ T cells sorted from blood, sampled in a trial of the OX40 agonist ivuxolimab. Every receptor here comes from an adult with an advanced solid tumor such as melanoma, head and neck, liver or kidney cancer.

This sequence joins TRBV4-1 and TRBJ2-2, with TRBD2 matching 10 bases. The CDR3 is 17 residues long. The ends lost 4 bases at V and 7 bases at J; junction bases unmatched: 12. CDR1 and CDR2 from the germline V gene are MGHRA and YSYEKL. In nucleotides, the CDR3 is TGCGCCAGCAGCCTGGCGGGAGCGGGGGGGCTTGTCGGGGAGCTGTTTTTT. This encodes CASSLAGAGGLVGELFF.

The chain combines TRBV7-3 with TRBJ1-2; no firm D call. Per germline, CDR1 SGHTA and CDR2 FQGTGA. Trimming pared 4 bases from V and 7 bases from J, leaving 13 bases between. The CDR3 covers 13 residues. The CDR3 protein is CASSSNPILGYTF. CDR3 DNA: TGTGCCAGCAGCTCCAACCCAATCCTTGGCTACACCTTC.

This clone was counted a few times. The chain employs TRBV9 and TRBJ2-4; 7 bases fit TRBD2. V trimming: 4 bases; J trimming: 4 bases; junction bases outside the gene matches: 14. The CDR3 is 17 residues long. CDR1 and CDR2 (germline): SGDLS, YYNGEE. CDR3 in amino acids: CASSPGTTAGQKNIQYF. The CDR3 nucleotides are TGTGCCAGCAGCCCCGGGACTACCGCCGGGCAAAAAAACATTCAGTACTTC.

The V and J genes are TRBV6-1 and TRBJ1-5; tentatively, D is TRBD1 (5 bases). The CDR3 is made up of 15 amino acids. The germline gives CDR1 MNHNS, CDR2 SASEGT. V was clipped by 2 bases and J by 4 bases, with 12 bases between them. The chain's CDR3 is CASSELQGGNQPQHF. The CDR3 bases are TGTGCCAGCAGTGAACTGCAGGGAGGTAATCAGCCCCAGCATTTT.

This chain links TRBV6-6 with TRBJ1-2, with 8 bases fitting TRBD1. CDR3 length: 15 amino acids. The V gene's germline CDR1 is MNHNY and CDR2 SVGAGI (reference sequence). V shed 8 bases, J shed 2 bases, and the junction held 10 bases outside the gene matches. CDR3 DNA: TGTGCCAGCGTCCCTACAGGGGGACCCAACTATGGCTACACCTTC. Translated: CASVPTGGPNYGYTF.

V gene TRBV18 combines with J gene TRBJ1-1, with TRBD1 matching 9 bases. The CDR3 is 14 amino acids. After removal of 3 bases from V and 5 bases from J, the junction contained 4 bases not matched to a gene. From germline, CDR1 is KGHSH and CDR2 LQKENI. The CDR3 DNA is TGTGCCAGCTCACCGACAGGGGGGAGGACTGAAGCTTTCTTT. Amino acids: CASSPTGGRTEAFF.

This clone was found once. The CDR3 protein is CASIREGEGVSYNEQFF. The CDR3 DNA sequence: TGTGCCAGCATAAGGGAGGGGGAAGGCGTCTCCTACAATGAGCAGTTCTTC. The rearrangement joins TRBV2 to TRBJ2-1; D perhaps matches TRBD2 (7 bases). There are 17 residues in the CDR3. Trimming pared 7 bases from V and 0 bases from J, leaving 19 bases between. Germline CDR1 and CDR2: SNHLY and FYNNEI.

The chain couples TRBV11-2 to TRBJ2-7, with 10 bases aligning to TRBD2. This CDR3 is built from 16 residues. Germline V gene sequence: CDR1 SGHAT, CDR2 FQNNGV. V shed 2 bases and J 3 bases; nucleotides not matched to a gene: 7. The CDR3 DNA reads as TGTGCCAGCAGCTTATACCAGCGGGGGGGCGTCTACGAGCAGTACTTC. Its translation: CASSLYQRGGVYEQYF. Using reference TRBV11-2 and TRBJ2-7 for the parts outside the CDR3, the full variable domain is EAGVAQSPRYKIIEKRQSVAFWCNPISGHATLYWYQQILGQGPKLLIQFQNNGVVDDSQLPKDRFSAERLKGVDSTLKIQPAKLEDSAVYLCASSLYQRGGVYEQYFGPGTRLTVT.

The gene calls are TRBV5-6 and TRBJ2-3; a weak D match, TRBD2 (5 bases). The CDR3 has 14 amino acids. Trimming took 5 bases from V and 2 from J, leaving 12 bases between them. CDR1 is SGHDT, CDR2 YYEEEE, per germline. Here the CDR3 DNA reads TGTGCCAGCAGGAGGGAGTCGAACACAGATACGCAGTATTTT. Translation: CASRRESNTDTQYF.

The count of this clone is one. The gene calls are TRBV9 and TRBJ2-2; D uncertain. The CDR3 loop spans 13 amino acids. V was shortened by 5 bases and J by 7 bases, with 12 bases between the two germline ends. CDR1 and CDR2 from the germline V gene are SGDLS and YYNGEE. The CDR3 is CASSTGGIGELFF. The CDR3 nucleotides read TGTGCCAGCAGTACTGGCGGTATCGGGGAGCTGTTTTTT.

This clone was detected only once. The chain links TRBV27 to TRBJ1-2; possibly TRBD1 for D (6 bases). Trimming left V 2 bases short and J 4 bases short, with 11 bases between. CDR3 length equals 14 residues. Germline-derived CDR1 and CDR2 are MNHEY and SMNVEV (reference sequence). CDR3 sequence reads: CASSLRRGAYGYTF. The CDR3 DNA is TGTGCCAGCAGTTTAAGGCGGGGGGCCTATGGCTACACCTTC.

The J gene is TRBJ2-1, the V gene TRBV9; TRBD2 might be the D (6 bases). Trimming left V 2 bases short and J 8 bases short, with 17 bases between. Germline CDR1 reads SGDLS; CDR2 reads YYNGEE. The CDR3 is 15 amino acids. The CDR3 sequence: CASSVRRERLDEQFF. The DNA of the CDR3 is TGTGCCAGCAGCGTTCGGCGGGAAAGGTTGGATGAGCAGTTCTTC.

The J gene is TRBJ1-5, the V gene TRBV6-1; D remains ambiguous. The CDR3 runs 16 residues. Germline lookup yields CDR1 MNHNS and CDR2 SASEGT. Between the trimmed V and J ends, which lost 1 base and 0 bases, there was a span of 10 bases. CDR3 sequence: CASSEGNRYSNQPQHF. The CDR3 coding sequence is TGTGCCAGCAGTGAAGGAAACCGTTATAGCAATCAGCCCCAGCATTTT.

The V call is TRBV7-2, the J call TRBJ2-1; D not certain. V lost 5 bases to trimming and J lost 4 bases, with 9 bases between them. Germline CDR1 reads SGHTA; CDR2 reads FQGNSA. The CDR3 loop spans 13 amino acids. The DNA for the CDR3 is TGTGCCAGCAGCCCATCGTTGTACAATGAGCAGTTCTTC. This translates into CASSPSLYNEQFF.

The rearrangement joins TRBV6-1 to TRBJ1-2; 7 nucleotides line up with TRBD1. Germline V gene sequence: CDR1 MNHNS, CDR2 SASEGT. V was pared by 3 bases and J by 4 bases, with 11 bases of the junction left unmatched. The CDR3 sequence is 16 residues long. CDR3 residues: CASSDFQGELVYGYTF. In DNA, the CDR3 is TGTGCCAGCAGTGATTTTCAGGGGGAATTAGTCTATGGCTACACCTTC.

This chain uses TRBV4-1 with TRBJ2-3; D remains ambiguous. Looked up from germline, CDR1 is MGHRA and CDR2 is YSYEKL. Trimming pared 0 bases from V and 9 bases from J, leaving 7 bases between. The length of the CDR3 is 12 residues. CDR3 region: CASSQEPNTQYF. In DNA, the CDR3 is TGCGCCAGCAGCCAAGAGCCGAACACGCAGTATTTT.